This entry features one T cell receptor (beta chain) sequence. Antigen: not known. Germline V CDR1 and CDR2: LNHDA, SQIVND (reference sequence). Trimming shortened V by 5 bases and J by 1 base, and 9 bases separated the two germline ends. This CDR3 spans 14 amino acids. These data come from a study of T cell responses to AZD1222 COVID-19 vaccine. Study conclusions and caveats: Regions 160-218 and 743-854 held dominance among vaccine-associated CD4 TCRs, which spanned spike. Females outnumbered males among donors, who were mostly white British; clonal diversity was possibly underestimated. The study sampled repertoires only after the peak T cell response. Nearly half of the spike-specific TCRs reportedly recognize variant regions that carry no mutations.

The method was immunoSEQ multiplex PCR; TCRdb's version includes in-frame clones alone and lacks a portion of them. The data show over 150,000 clones, with about 93% seen just once and around 0.98% held by the top ten. This sequence was found in an adult who received the MenACWY meningococcal vaccine as a control. This rearrangement joins TRBV19 to TRBJ2-1; weak D call: TRBD1 (5 bases). The sequenced sample was peripheral blood, obtained 28 days after the second dose of the MenACWY control vaccine. The CDR3 sequence: CASSAQGSYNEQFF. Here the CDR3 DNA reads TGTGCCAGTAGTGCCCAGGGTTCCTACAATGAGCAGTTCTTC.